Following are 10 T cell receptor beta chains from one sample sequenced in a study of blood T cell repertoires in COVID-19. Measured with immunoSEQ multiplex PCR; TCRdb has only the in-frame clones, and not every one. The sample consists of roughly 500,000 clones, 80% to 90% of them appearing once. The sample consisted of peripheral blood. These TCRs come from a human donor in a cohort sampled during active COVID-19.

On this clone: Other nucleotide sequences from this sample produce the same CDR3. The V gene is TRBV18, the J gene TRBJ1-1, with TRBD1 as a possible D gene (5 bases). Trimming stripped 3 bases from V and 3 bases from J, with 8 bases between. The germline CDR1 and CDR2 sequences are KGHSH and LQKENI. The CDR3 has 13 amino acids. CDR3 DNA sequence: TGTGCCAGCTCACCCATCAGGGACACTGAAGCTTTCTTT. As protein: CASSPIRDTEAFF.

This clone was detected only a few times. V and J are TRBV11-2 and TRBJ1-2; D ambiguous. CDR1 and CDR2 (germline): SGHAT, FQNNGV. Trimming pared 4 bases from V and 5 bases from J, leaving 17 bases between. The CDR3 contains 15 residues. DNA of the CDR3: TGTGCCAGCAGCTCCCTAGAAGCCCAGCGTTATGGCTACACCTTC. Encoded protein: CASSSLEAQRYGYTF.

The chain is built from TRBV7-9 and TRBJ1-4, with 8 bases matching TRBD1. V trimming: 8 bases; J trimming: 10 bases; junction bases outside the gene matches: 3. Germline V gives CDR1 SEHNR, CDR2 FQNEAQ (reference sequence). The CDR3 is made up of 11 amino acids. This CDR3 is CASDRGGKLFF. As DNA, the CDR3 is TGTGCCAGCGACAGGGGTGGAAAACTGTTTTTT.

The chain links TRBV19 to TRBJ1-5, with TRBD1 as a possible D gene (5 bases). V was cut by 5 bases and J by 0 bases, with 20 bases left in between. Germline V gives CDR1 LNHDA, CDR2 SQIVND (reference sequence). The CDR3 covers 18 residues. CDR3 nucleotide sequence: TGTGCCAGTAGTTCTCGTTCCAGGACACCCTATAGCAATCAGCCCCAGCATTTT. This translates into CASSSRSRTPYSNQPQHF.

This clone was recorded once. This rearrangement joins TRBV5-6 to TRBJ2-1; D is unclear. V lost 0 bases and J 4 bases, leaving 5 bases between the germline ends. Germline loops: CDR1 SGHDT, CDR2 YYEEEE. This CDR3 is built from 13 residues. The CDR3 bases are TGTGCCAGCAGCTTGGAGACTTACAATGAGCAGTTCTTC. Amino acids: CASSLETYNEQFF.

This sequence joins TRBV5-1 and TRBJ1-5; no firm D call. This CDR3 spans 14 amino acids. CDR1 is SGHRS and CDR2 is YFSETQ in the germline V gene. V lost 3 bases to trimming and J lost 5 bases, with 12 bases between them. This CDR3 is CASSSDGMDQPQHF. CDR3 DNA: TGCGCCAGCAGCTCAGATGGTATGGATCAGCCCCAGCATTTT. The entire variable domain, with the rest obtained from reference TRBV5-1 and TRBJ1-5, is as follows: KAGVTQTPRYLIKTRGQQVTLSCSPISGHRSVSWYQQTPGQGLQFLFEYFSETQRNKGNFPGRFSGRQFSNSRSEMNVSTLELGDSALYLCASSSDGMDQPQHFGDGTRLSIL.

The chain links TRBV2 to TRBJ2-7; possibly TRBD1 for D (6 bases). Germline CDR1 is SNHLY and CDR2 is FYNNEI. Trimming pared 10 bases from V and 1 base from J, leaving 11 bases between. This CDR3 is built from 12 residues. In nucleotides, the CDR3 is TGTGCCACCCGGACAGCTTCCTACGAGCAGTACTTC. It yields the protein CATRTASYEQYF.

The CDR3 coding sequence is TGTGCCAGCAGCCTTTCTGGGACAGCACAAGAGACCCAGTACTTC. It translates to CASSLSGTAQETQYF. The genes are TRBV11-3 and TRBJ2-5, with 7 bases lining up with TRBD1. Germline V lookup: CDR1 SGHNT, CDR2 YENEEA. Germline trimming cut 5 bases from V and 2 bases from J; bases unmatched to any gene: 8. The CDR3 contains 15 residues. The variable domain in full, completed from reference TRBV11-3 and TRBJ2-5, reads EAGVVQSPRYKIIEKKQPVAFWCNPISGHNTLYWYLQNLGQGPELLIRYENEEAVDDSQLPKDRFSAERLKGVDSTLKIQPAELGDSAVYLCASSLSGTAQETQYFGPGTRLLVL.

Details on this clone: Other DNA sequences in this specimen translate into the identical CDR3. V gene TRBV18 combines with J gene TRBJ1-5, with no clear D. Deletions cut 6 bases from V and 4 bases from J, with 16 bases between. The CDR3 covers 15 residues. Germline V gene data show CDR1 as KGHSH and CDR2 as LQKENI. Here the CDR3 DNA reads TGTGCCAGCTCCCCCGGAACGGGAGGAAATCAGCCCCAGCATTTT. Amino acids: CASSPGTGGNQPQHF.

This clone was seen a few times. The chain couples TRBV28 to TRBJ1-5; 8 nucleotides agree with TRBD1. The CDR3 totals 14 residues. With 4 bases clipped from V and 3 bases from J, the junction kept 2 bases outside the gene matches. Germline V gene lookup returns CDR1 MDHEN and CDR2 SYDVKM. For the CDR3, the DNA is TGTGCCAGCAGTTCGACAGGGGCCAATCAGCCCCAGCATTTT. This sequence encodes CASSSTGANQPQHF.